The 5 T cell receptor beta chains reported below all come from one sample, sequenced in a study of T cells in Graves' hyperthyroidism and ophthalmopathy (dated by TCRdb to between 2018 and 2021). The library was prepared using multiplex PCR. The listed sequencing device is Illumina HiSeq 2000. The TCR beta CDR3 regions were amplified from RNA transcripts. For the first round of RT-PCR on the TCR CDR3, the HTBI primer set was used together with the Qiagen OneStep RT-PCR kit. TCRdb took the public reads, trimmed them with fastp at Q25, ran MiXCR for clone calling and kept in-frame beta chains. Identical CDR3 proteins give one entry, which carries the most common genes and DNA. This sample holds about 720,000 distinct CDR3 sequences; about a sixth were observed only once. The ten largest clones capture 8.4% of the sample. Sequencing was performed on blood. Receptors were obtained from a man aged 18 to 29 with Graves' hyperthyroidism.

V usage is TRBV5-6 and J usage is TRBJ1-1, with a possible D match to TRBD1 (5 bases). The CDR3 consists of 12 residues. Trimming removed 4 bases from V and 7 bases from J, with 11 bases in between. In germline, CDR1 is SGHDT, CDR2 YYEEEE. The CDR3 reads CASSQTQGEAFF. DNA for the CDR3: TGTGCCAGCAGCCAAACTCAGGGTGAAGCTTTCTTT.

The V and J genes are TRBV4-1 and TRBJ1-2, with D tentatively TRBD1 (5 bases). With 0 bases removed from V and 5 bases from J, the gap between germline ends came to 25 bases. The CDR3 covers 19 residues. Germline assignment: CDR1 MGHRA and CDR2 YSYEKL. As DNA, the CDR3 is TGCGCCAGCAGCCAAGATCATACCCGGGGCTACCCCACCGATTATGGCTACACCTTC. It translates to CASSQDHTRGYPTDYGYTF.

In its sample, this clonotype was seen many times. V and J are TRBV12-3 or TRBV12-4 and TRBJ1-5, with 8 nucleotides matching TRBD1. The CDR3 runs to 13 residues. V lost 4 bases and J lost 7; bases outside the gene matches: 3. The CDR3 DNA sequence: TGTGCCAGCAGTTCAGGGGGCAGACAGCCCCAGCATTTT. It yields the protein CASSSGGRQPQHF.

This clonotype has at least ten counts. J is TRBJ2-1 and V is TRBV2; 11 bases are a match to TRBD2. Germline assignment: CDR1 SNHLY and CDR2 FYNNEI. CDR3 size: 16 residues. J gave up 0 bases and V 7 bases, and 5 bases lay outside the gene matches. The CDR3, as DNA: TGTGCCAGCATGCAGGGACTAGCGGACTCCTACAATGAGCAGTTCTTC. This sequence encodes CASMQGLADSYNEQFF.

J is TRBJ1-1 and V is TRBV27; 7 positions agree with TRBD1. From germline, CDR1 is MNHEY and CDR2 SMNVEV (reference sequence). The trim removed 4 bases at V and 0 bases at J, leaving 5 bases unmatched. The CDR3 spans 15 residues. The CDR3 protein is CASSSIQGMNTEAFF. CDR3 bases: TGTGCCAGCAGTTCGATACAGGGGATGAACACTGAAGCTTTCTTT.